This TCR beta chain was found in a study of blood T cell repertoires in COVID-19. This clone came up once. Sequencing used immunoSEQ multiplex PCR; TCRdb keeps in-frame clones, though not all of them. The sample includes roughly 43,000 clones, roughly 86% of them seen just once. The CDR3 is made up of 14 amino acids. Sequences were obtained from peripheral blood. The sequence was obtained from a man aged 55 to 69 with active COVID-19. The chain carries TRBV1 and TRBJ2-3; no DNA check was done on the table's D call, TRBD2. TRBV1 is a pseudogene. For the CDR3, the DNA is TGCACCAGCAGCCATGGGGGGGCGAGGGATACGCAGTATTTT. This sequence encodes CTSSHGGARDTQYF.